The clone carrying this TCR beta chain was counted many times. There are 15 residues in the CDR3. J lost 1 base, V lost 5 bases, and 10 bases had no gene match. CDR1 and CDR2 (germline): DFQATT, SNEGSKA (reference sequence). The data originate from a study of read filtering for tumor transcriptome and immune sequencing. The library was built from approximately 400 ng RNA with molecular barcoded adaptors for alpha/delta and beta/gamma chains. Each CDR3 protein gets one entry after TCRdb re-called the reads with MiXCR. The sample yields some 130,000 distinct CDR3 sequences, less than 15% seen once. Bone marrow was sampled from every patient at the time of active disease.

The TCR comes from a donor at least 40 years old with multiple myeloma. V and J are TRBV20-1 and TRBJ1-1, with 7 bases matching TRBD1. Input material: a population of CD138-negative cells sorted from bone marrow. The CDR3 DNA reads as TGCAGTGCTCGCGGCCCACAGGGGACGAACACTGAAGCTTTCTTT. It is translated as CSARGPQGTNTEAFF.